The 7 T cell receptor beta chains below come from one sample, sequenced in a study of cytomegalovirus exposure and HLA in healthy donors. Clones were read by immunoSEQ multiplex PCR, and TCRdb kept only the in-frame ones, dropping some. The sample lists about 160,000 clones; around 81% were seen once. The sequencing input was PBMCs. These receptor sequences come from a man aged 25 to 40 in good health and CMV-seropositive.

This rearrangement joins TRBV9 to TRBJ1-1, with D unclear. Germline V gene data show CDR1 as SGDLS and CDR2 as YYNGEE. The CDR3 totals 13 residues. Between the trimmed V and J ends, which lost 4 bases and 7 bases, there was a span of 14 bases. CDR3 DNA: TGTGCCAGCAGCTCCGGGGTAGCCTTTGAAGCTTTCTTT. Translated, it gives CASSSGVAFEAFF.

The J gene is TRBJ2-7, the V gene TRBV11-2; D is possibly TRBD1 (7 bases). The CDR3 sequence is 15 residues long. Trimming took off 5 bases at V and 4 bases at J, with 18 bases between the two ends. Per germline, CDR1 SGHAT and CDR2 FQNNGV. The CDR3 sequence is CASSLGGGGRYEQYF. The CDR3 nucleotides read TGTGCCAGCAGCCTGGGAGGAGGGGGCCGTTACGAGCAGTACTTC.

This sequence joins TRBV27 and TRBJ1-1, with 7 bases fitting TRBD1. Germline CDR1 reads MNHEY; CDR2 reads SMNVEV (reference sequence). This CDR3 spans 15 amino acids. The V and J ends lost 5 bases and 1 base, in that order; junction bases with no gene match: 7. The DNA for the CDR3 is TGTGCCAGCAGTCGAGGGGACAGACAGAACACTGAAGCTTTCTTT. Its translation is CASSRGDRQNTEAFF.

The CDR3 is CASTQDRGRGNTIYF. The CDR3 DNA reads as TGTGCCAGCACCCAGGACAGGGGGCGAGGAAACACCATATATTTT. The chain recombines TRBV2 with TRBJ1-3, with TRBD1 matching 11 bases. The V segment lost 7 bases and the J segment 4 bases; nucleotides outside the gene matches: 6. The germline V gene has CDR1 SNHLY and CDR2 FYNNEI. This CDR3 region has 15 residues.

CDR3 DNA sequence: TGTGCCAGCAGTTACTTGGCAGGGGGTAACGAAAAACTGTTTTTT. Protein: CASSYLAGGNEKLFF. The V and J genes are TRBV6-5 and TRBJ1-4; 7 bases align to TRBD1. Germline lookup yields CDR1 MNHEY and CDR2 SVGAGI. CDR3 length: 15 amino acids. V shed 1 base, J shed 8 bases, and the junction held 7 bases outside the gene matches.

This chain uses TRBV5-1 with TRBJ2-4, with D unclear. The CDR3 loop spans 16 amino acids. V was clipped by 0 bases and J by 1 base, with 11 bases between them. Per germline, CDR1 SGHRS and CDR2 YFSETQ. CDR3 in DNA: TGCGCCAGCAGCTTGGGTTGGGCTTCTGCCAAAAACATTCAGTACTTC. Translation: CASSLGWASAKNIQYF. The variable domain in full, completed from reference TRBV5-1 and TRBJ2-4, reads KAGVTQTPRYLIKTRGQQVTLSCSPISGHRSVSWYQQTPGQGLQFLFEYFSETQRNKGNFPGRFSGRQFSNSRSEMNVSTLELGDSALYLCASSLGWASAKNIQYFGAGTRLSVL.

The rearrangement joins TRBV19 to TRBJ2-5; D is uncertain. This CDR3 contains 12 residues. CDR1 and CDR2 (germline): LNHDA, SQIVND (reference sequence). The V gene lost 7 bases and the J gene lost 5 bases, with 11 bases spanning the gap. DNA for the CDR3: TGTGCCAGTACTGACCTCGGGGAGACCCAGTACTTC. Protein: CASTDLGETQYF.